This T cell receptor beta chain emerged from a study of cytomegalovirus exposure and HLA in healthy donors. A multiplex PCR was run with 60 Vbeta primers and 13 Jbeta primers. This table comes from immunoSEQ multiplex PCR, and its TCRdb copy is limited to in-frame clones, with some not included. The data contain 150,000 or so clones, over 65% of them singletons. At the time of sampling, donors were nominally healthy, though unrecorded immune exposures were likely. Germline V gene sequence: CDR1 SGHNT, CDR2 YYREEE (reference sequence). Germline trimming cut 5 bases from V and 1 base from J; bases unmatched to any gene: 7. This CDR3 has 15 amino acids.

Sequencing was performed on PBMCs. V and J are TRBV5-4 and TRBJ2-3, with 7 positions matching TRBD1. The TCR originated in a woman aged 40 to 50 in good health and CMV-seronegative. The CDR3 is CASSPGGSRTDTQYF. CDR3 nucleotides: TGTGCCAGCAGTCCAGGGGGATCTCGCACAGATACGCAGTATTTT.